One sample yielded the 32 T cell receptor beta chains listed below, sequenced in a study of PD-1 blockade in classical Hodgkin lymphoma (dated by TCRdb to about 2020). Interpreted using the paper, the time point label stands for: cycle 1 day 1 (C1D1), immediately before nivolumab initiation. All trial patients had relapsed after autologous stem cell transplantation, with cohorts A, B and C differing in prior brentuximab vedotin exposure. Libraries came from the immunoSEQ multiplex PCR assay. TCRdb retrieved this table from immuneACCESS and kept in-frame rearrangements only. Not all clones are present; in checked studies, unresolved V genes account for under half, and no reason is known for the remainder. This sample has roughly 42,000 clones in its table, and 60% to 85% of those were observed once. The leading ten clones occupy 2.5% to 3.5% of the sample. The specimen was peripheral blood mononuclear cells (PBMCs), collected at baseline. Source of these receptors: a human donor with classical Hodgkin lymphoma.

CDR3 nucleotide sequence: TGTGCCATCACCGAGTTATTAGCGGGAGGGCCTGCCAATGAGCAGTTCTTC. Amino acid sequence: CAITELLAGGPANEQFF. V gene TRBV10-3 combines with J gene TRBJ2-1, with 11 bases identical to TRBD2. The CDR3 covers 17 residues. V was pared by 7 bases and J by 6 bases, with 14 bases of the junction left unmatched. Germline V lookup: CDR1 ENHRY, CDR2 SYGVKD.

The V and J genes are TRBV7-7 and TRBJ2-5; 10 nucleotides match TRBD1. In germline, CDR1 is SSHAT, CDR2 FNYEAQ (reference sequence). Trimming took 2 bases from V and 5 from J; bases not matched to a gene: 8. The CDR3 runs 16 residues. CDR3 sequence: CASSLIVDRGKETQYF. CDR3 nucleotide sequence: TGTGCCAGCAGCTTAATCGTGGACAGGGGGAAGGAGACCCAGTACTTC.

V is TRBV2 and J is TRBJ2-3, with TRBD1 matching 9 bases. Germline CDR1 is SNHLY and CDR2 is FYNNEI. The trim removed 0 bases at V and 3 bases at J, leaving 4 bases unmatched. The CDR3 covers 16 residues. CDR3 region: CASSEAGTGRTDTQYF. The CDR3 DNA reads as TGTGCCAGCAGTGAAGCTGGGACAGGGAGGACAGATACGCAGTATTTT.

The chain is built from TRBV28 and TRBJ2-6, with 8 bases lining up with TRBD1. Germline assignment: CDR1 MDHEN and CDR2 SYDVKM. V shed 5 bases and J 2 bases; nucleotides not matched to a gene: 8. The CDR3 consists of 17 residues. The CDR3: CASSLSPGQAGANVLTF. CDR3 in DNA: TGTGCCAGCAGTCTTTCCCCGGGACAGGCTGGGGCCAACGTCCTGACTTTC.

This clone was counted once. V and J are TRBV9 and TRBJ2-3, with D possibly being TRBD1 or TRBD2 (6 bases each). The V gene's germline CDR1 is SGDLS and CDR2 YYNGEE. V gave up 5 bases and J gave up 3 bases, with 13 bases separating them. CDR3 length: 14 amino acids. CDR3 residues: CASRRGAGTDTQYF. The CDR3 region has the DNA TGTGCCAGCAGAAGGGGGGCCGGGACAGATACGCAGTATTTT.

This clone was counted once. This sequence joins TRBV28 and TRBJ1-1; D possibly corresponds to TRBD1 (5 bases). Germline lookup yields CDR1 MDHEN and CDR2 SYDVKM. The CDR3 has 11 residues. V gave up 5 bases and J gave up 7 bases, with 8 bases separating them. DNA of the CDR3: TGTGCCAGCAGTCTCGGGGGTGAAGCTTTCTTT. Translation: CASSLGGEAFF.

By share of the sample, this clone is medium-sized. The CDR3 DNA is TGTGCTAGTGGTTTGGTACTGGGGACAGCTGCCCAGCCCCAGCATTTT. Translation gives CASGLVLGTAAQPQHF. The chain is built from TRBV12-5 and TRBJ1-5; TRBD1 matches 7 bases. The CDR3 length is 16 residues. With 0 bases clipped from V and 7 bases from J, the junction kept 9 bases outside the gene matches. Germline V gives CDR1 LGHNT, CDR2 FRNRAP.

J is TRBJ2-4 and V is TRBV27; 8 bases fit TRBD1. Germline V gene sequence: CDR1 MNHEY, CDR2 SMNVEV (reference sequence). V was clipped by 10 bases and J by 6 bases; unmatched bases: 8. The CDR3 covers 13 residues. DNA for the CDR3: TGTGCCACCTCGACAGGGGTCGTAAACATTCAGTACTTC. It yields the protein CATSTGVVNIQYF.

CDR3 in DNA: TGTGCCAGCAGCCAACTAGCGGAGGGCTACGAGCAGTACTTC. Translation: CASSQLAEGYEQYF. The V and J genes are TRBV6-5 and TRBJ2-7; 8 positions match TRBD2. The CDR3 has 14 residues. CDR1 is MNHEY and CDR2 is SVGAGI in the germline V gene. V lost 6 bases, J lost 3 bases, and 7 bases stayed unmatched.

This sequence joins TRBV14 and TRBJ2-7; 7 nucleotides match TRBD1. CDR1 and CDR2 from the germline V gene are SGHDN and FVKESK. CDR3 length equals 13 residues. V lost 6 bases and J lost 2; bases outside the gene matches: 4. This CDR3 reads CASRKTGPYEQYF. Here the CDR3 DNA reads TGTGCCAGCAGAAAGACAGGGCCCTACGAGCAGTACTTC.

The chain carries TRBV10-2 and TRBJ1-5, with 10 nucleotides matching TRBD1. Germline lookup yields CDR1 WSHSY and CDR2 SAAADI. The V and J ends lost 5 bases and 2 bases, in that order; junction bases with no gene match: 6. There are 16 residues in the CDR3. The CDR3 region is CASSHRDRGGNQPQHF. CDR3 bases: TGCGCCAGCAGTCACCGGGACAGGGGAGGCAATCAGCCCCAGCATTTT.

This clone occurred a few times. The genes are TRBV12-5 and TRBJ1-6; D is uncertain. The CDR3 totals 17 residues. Deletions cut 10 bases from V and 0 bases from J, with 19 bases between. Germline CDR1 and CDR2: LGHNT and FRNRAP. The CDR3 is CATRLVASSSYNSPLHF. The CDR3 nucleotides are TGTGCTACACGACTTGTTGCCTCGAGCTCCTATAATTCACCCCTCCACTTT.

The V call is TRBV4-1, the J call TRBJ2-3; TRBD2 might be the D (7 bases). CDR3 length equals 17 residues. The V end lost 3 bases, the J end lost 2 bases, and 18 bases lay between the germline ends. The germline gives CDR1 MGHRA, CDR2 YSYEKL. The CDR3 sequence: CASSQSISGGATDTQYF. The CDR3 DNA is TGCGCCAGCAGCCAGAGTATTTCGGGGGGCGCCACAGATACGCAGTATTTT.

The J gene is TRBJ2-5, the V gene TRBV19, with TRBD1 matching 12 bases. The trim removed 5 bases at V and 5 bases at J, leaving 6 bases unmatched. Germline CDR1 LNHDA, CDR2 SQIVND (reference sequence). CDR3 length equals 15 residues. The CDR3 sequence is CASSHGTGGLETQYF. CDR3 sequence (DNA): TGTGCCAGTAGTCACGGGACAGGGGGCTTGGAGACCCAGTACTTC.

CDR3 bases: TGTGCCAGCACCTCGGTTACGGGGGAGACCCAGTACTTC. This encodes CASTSVTGETQYF. V gene TRBV27 combines with J gene TRBJ2-5; a possible D gene is TRBD2 (5 bases). The CDR3 spans 13 residues. The germline V gene has CDR1 MNHEY and CDR2 SMNVEV (reference sequence). V lost 7 bases and J lost 5, with 14 bases in between.

This chain connects TRBV9 to TRBJ1-1, with D tentatively TRBD1 (5 bases). V lost 7 bases to trimming and J lost 1 base, with 5 bases between them. Germline V CDR1 and CDR2: SGDLS, YYNGEE. The CDR3 loop spans 11 amino acids. CDR3 in DNA: TGTGCCAGCGGGACGAACACTGAAGCTTTCTTT. As protein: CASGTNTEAFF. Based on the CDR3 plus reference TRBV9 and TRBJ1-1, the full variable domain is DSGVTQTPKHLITATGQRVTLRCSPRSGDLSVYWYQQSLDQGLQFLIQYYNGEERAKGNILERFSAQQFPDLHSELNLSSLELGDSALYFCASGTNTEAFFGQGTRLTVV.

This clone showed up just a few times. The chain's CDR3 is CASSQDRQRSDTIYF. DNA of the CDR3: TGCGCCAGCAGCCAAGATAGACAGCGGAGTGACACCATATATTTT. This chain joins TRBV4-1 and TRBJ1-3, with D possibly matching TRBD1 (5 bases). V shed 0 bases and J shed 8 bases, with 14 bases lying between them. The CDR3 consists of 15 residues. CDR1 MGHRA and CDR2 YSYEKL come from the germline V gene.

The chain recombines TRBV27 with TRBJ2-5; D remains unclear. Germline CDR1 is MNHEY and CDR2 is SMNVEV (reference sequence). Trimming pared 2 bases from V and 5 bases from J, leaving 15 bases between. The CDR3 loop spans 15 amino acids. The CDR3 DNA reads as TGTGCCAGCAGTTTACAAGACCCCACTTGGGAGACCCAGTACTTC. Translating it yields CASSLQDPTWETQYF.

V and J are TRBV6-6 and TRBJ1-6, with D maybe TRBD1 (6 bases). CDR1 and CDR2 (germline): MNHNY, SVGAGI (reference sequence). V lost 5 bases and J 8 bases, leaving 10 bases between the germline ends. The CDR3 is made up of 13 amino acids. CDR3 in DNA: TGTGCCAGCAGTAAGACAGGTTATTCACCCCTCCACTTT. Residues: CASSKTGYSPLHF.

The chain uses TRBV19 and TRBJ2-2; 8 bases align to TRBD2. Germline CDR1 and CDR2: LNHDA and SQIVND (reference sequence). V lost 3 bases to trimming and J lost 3 bases; unmatched junction nucleotides: 18. This CDR3 region has 20 residues. The DNA for the CDR3 is TGTGCCAGTAGTATTTTTTGGGGTACGGGACTAGAGCCAGACACCGGGGAGCTGTTTTTT. This codes for CASSIFWGTGLEPDTGELFF.

The V gene is TRBV19, the J gene TRBJ1-4, with unresolved D. Germline CDR1 LNHDA, CDR2 SQIVND (reference sequence). The CDR3 spans 15 residues. V was cut by 8 bases and J by 0 bases, with 13 bases left in between. The CDR3 loop is CASSPESATNEKLFF. The CDR3 region has the DNA TGTGCCAGTTCGCCCGAGAGTGCAACTAATGAAAAACTGTTTTTT.

The chain links TRBV18 to TRBJ2-1; tentative D call: TRBD1 (6 bases). There are 15 residues in the CDR3. The V gene's germline CDR1 is KGHSH and CDR2 LQKENI. The V gene lost 0 bases and the J gene lost 6 bases, with 12 bases spanning the gap. The CDR3 here is CASSPPTGQINEQFF. CDR3 bases: TGTGCCAGCTCACCACCGACGGGACAAATCAATGAGCAGTTCTTC.

In this sample, this clone turned up a few times. The rearrangement links TRBV28 to TRBJ2-1; 11 positions match TRBD2. The CDR3 has 19 residues. In germline, CDR1 is MDHEN, CDR2 SYDVKM. Losses at the gene ends were 3 bases for V and 5 bases for J; bases not matched to a gene: 15. The chain's CDR3 is CASSFRPGLAGGNDNEQFF. The CDR3 bases are TGTGCCAGCAGTTTTCGACCAGGGTTAGCGGGGGGGAACGACAATGAGCAGTTCTTC.

This rearrangement joins TRBV7-9 to TRBJ2-3, with D perhaps TRBD1 (5 bases). Germline-derived CDR1 and CDR2 are SEHNR and FQNEAQ (reference sequence). CDR3 length: 12 amino acids. V lost 5 bases and J lost 3, with 6 bases in between. The CDR3 spells CASSNRTDTQYF. The CDR3 DNA reads as TGTGCCAGCAGCAACAGGACAGATACGCAGTATTTT.

This rearrangement joins TRBV27 to TRBJ2-5; TRBD2 aligns across 8 bases. Germline V gives CDR1 MNHEY, CDR2 SMNVEV (reference sequence). After removal of 5 bases from V and 6 bases from J, the junction contained 8 bases not matched to a gene. CDR3 size: 14 residues. The CDR3 sequence: CASSPGGGMKTQYF. DNA for the CDR3: TGTGCCAGCAGTCCCGGGGGGGGGATGAAGACCCAGTACTTC.

This clone was recorded a few times. The chain couples TRBV28 to TRBJ2-1; D may be TRBD1 or TRBD2 (5 bases each). This CDR3 has 14 amino acids. The V gene lost 1 base and the J gene lost 5 bases, with 9 bases spanning the gap. Germline assignment: CDR1 MDHEN and CDR2 SYDVKM. CDR3 in DNA: TGTGCCAGCAGTTTATCCCGGGACCACAATGAGCAGTTCTTC. This translates into CASSLSRDHNEQFF.

This rearrangement joins TRBV5-5 to TRBJ2-1; 8 bases are a match to TRBD1. Germline loops: CDR1 SGHKS, CDR2 YYEKEE (reference sequence). Trimming cost V 4 bases and J 5 bases; bases outside gene matches: 5. The CDR3 contains 14 residues. CDR3 sequence: CASSQTGANNEQFF. The DNA for the CDR3 is TGTGCCAGCAGCCAGACAGGGGCGAACAATGAGCAGTTCTTC.

A few counts support this clone. This sequence joins TRBV20-1 and TRBJ2-3; D call uncertain. Trimming took 3 bases from V and 8 from J, leaving 3 bases between them. The length of the CDR3 is 9 residues. Germline V gene lookup returns CDR1 DFQATT and CDR2 SNEGSKA (reference sequence). CDR3 DNA: TGCAGTGCTAGTAGTACGCAGTATTTT. Protein: CSASSTQYF.

This clone was detected only a few times. V is TRBV11-2 and J is TRBJ1-2, with TRBD1 matching over 7 bases. CDR3 length: 14 residues. Trimming took 2 bases from V and 4 from J; bases not matched to a gene: 4. From germline, CDR1 is SGHAT and CDR2 FQNNGV. The DNA for the CDR3 is TGTGCCAGCAGCTTATTACCAGGGGGCTATGGCTACACCTTC. It is translated as CASSLLPGGYGYTF.

The chain has TRBV4-1 and TRBJ2-2; D may be TRBD1 (6 bases). CDR1 is MGHRA and CDR2 is YSYEKL in the germline V gene. The CDR3 consists of 15 residues. V gave up 0 bases and J gave up 3 bases, with 8 bases separating them. For the CDR3, the DNA is TGCGCCAGCAGCCAAGAAACAGGGTACACCGGGGAGCTGTTTTTT. Amino acids: CASSQETGYTGELFF.

V gene TRBV19 combines with J gene TRBJ2-7; D is possibly TRBD2 (6 bases). Germline CDR1 reads LNHDA; CDR2 reads SQIVND (reference sequence). V was cut by 5 bases and J by 5 bases, with 13 bases left in between. This CDR3 comprises 13 residues. The DNA of the CDR3 is TGTGCCAGTAGTCCCCGACTAGTTCACGAGCAGTACTTC. It encodes CASSPRLVHEQYF.

The chain has TRBV2 and TRBJ2-1; D might be TRBD1 or TRBD2, each matching 5 bases. Per the germline V gene, CDR1 is SNHLY and CDR2 is FYNNEI. Trimming removed 8 bases at V and 1 base at J, with 6 bases between. This CDR3 has 12 amino acids. The CDR3 loop is CASGGSYNEQFF. Written as DNA, the CDR3 is TGTGCCAGCGGGGGTTCCTACAATGAGCAGTTCTTC. Together with reference TRBV2 and TRBJ2-1, the CDR3 gives the full variable domain: EPEVTQTPSHQVTQMGQEVILRCVPISNHLYFYWYRQILGQKVEFLVSFYNNEISEKSEIFDDQFSVERPDGSNFTLKIRSTKLEDSAMYFCASGGSYNEQFFGPGTRLTVL.